The sequence of this T cell receptor (beta chain) was determined in a study of T cells in Graves' hyperthyroidism and ophthalmopathy. V was clipped by 0 bases and J by 4 bases, with 13 bases between them. CDR1 SGHTS and CDR2 YDEGEE come from the germline V gene. The CDR3 sequence is 15 residues long. Study observations and caveats: Blood also contained most expanded thyroid clonotypes above 0.001.

The sample holds many counts of this clonotype. As yet, its antigen is unknown. The CDR3 regions of TCR beta were amplified from RNA transcripts. Primed by the HTBI set, a first-round RT-PCR was run on the TCR CDR3. MiXCR, run by TCRdb on the multiplex PCR reads, gives a single entry per CDR3 protein. In the table there are roughly 400,000 distinct CDR3 sequences, about 14% of which are singletons. The clonotype was recovered from a man in his fifties with Graves' ophthalmopathy. Source material: blood. The chain links TRBV5-8 to TRBJ2-5; D is perhaps TRBD1 (6 bases). DNA for the CDR3: TGTGCCAGCAGCTTGGATCAGGGGCGCAGAGAGACCCAGTACTTC. As protein: CASSLDQGRRETQYF. Looking up the rest from reference TRBV5-8 and TRBJ2-5 gives the full variable domain: EAGVTQSPTHLIKTRGQQATLRCSPISGHTSVYWYQQALGLGLQFLLWYDEGEERNRGNFPPRFSGRQFPNYSSELNVNALELEDSALYLCASSLDQGRRETQYFGPGTRLLVL.